One TCR beta chain is described in this entry. Its antigen is currently unknown. The protocol was immunoSEQ multiplex PCR, while the TCRdb copy is restricted to in-frame clones and leaves out a portion. This sample's clone table lists over 130,000 clones. This sample was taken from a study of T cell responses to AZD1222 COVID-19 vaccine. CDR3 length: 15 amino acids. Unmatched junction bases numbered 6, after V lost 3 bases and J lost 9 bases. Per the germline V gene, CDR1 is SGHTA and CDR2 is FQGNSA. General observations from the study: Females made up more of the donors, who were largely white British, and clonal diversity may have come out too low. The span of vaccine-associated CD4 TCRs extended across spike, with dominance at 160-218 and 743-854.

Sequenced sample: peripheral blood. This TCR was recovered from an adult in good health. This rearrangement joins TRBV7-2 to TRBJ2-1, with TRBD2 matching over 12 bases. In nucleotides, the CDR3 is TGTGCCAGCAGCTTTTCTAGCGGGGGGGCGCTTGAGCAGTTCTTC. Translation: CASSFSSGGALEQFF.